This TCR beta chain comes out of a study of T cell responses to AZD1222 COVID-19 vaccine. TCRdb's copy holds only in-frame clones and misses some; the assay was immunoSEQ multiplex PCR. Of 58,000 or so clones detected, roughly 84% appear once; the ten largest clones hold roughly 6.6%. Germline loops: CDR1 SGHAT, CDR2 FQNNGV. The CDR3 runs to 13 residues. Trimming stripped 0 bases from V and 4 bases from J, with 6 bases between. The sample here was peripheral blood, taken on day 0 of AZD1222 vaccination. The TCR originated in an adult in good health. This chain uses TRBV11-2 with TRBJ1-1; D gene unclear. The CDR3: CASSLDRGTEAFF. CDR3 sequence (DNA): TGTGCCAGCAGCTTAGATCGGGGCACTGAAGCTTTCTTT.